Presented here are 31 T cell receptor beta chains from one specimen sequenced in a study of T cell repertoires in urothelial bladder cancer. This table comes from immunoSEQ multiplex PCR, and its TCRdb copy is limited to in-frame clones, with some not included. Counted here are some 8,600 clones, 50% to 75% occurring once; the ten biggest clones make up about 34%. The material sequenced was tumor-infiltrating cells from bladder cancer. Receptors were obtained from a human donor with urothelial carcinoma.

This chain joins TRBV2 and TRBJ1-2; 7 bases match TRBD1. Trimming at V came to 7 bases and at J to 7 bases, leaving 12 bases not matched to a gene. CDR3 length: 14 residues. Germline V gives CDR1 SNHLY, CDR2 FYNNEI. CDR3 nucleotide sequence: TGTGCCAGCAACCTCCGACAGGGTGTGGTTGGCTACACCTTC. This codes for CASNLRQGVVGYTF.

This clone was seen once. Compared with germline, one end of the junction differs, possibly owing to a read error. The chain's CDR3 is CASSLAFRQGALGTEAFF. The CDR3 coding sequence is TGTGCCAGCAGTTTAGCATTTAGGCAGGGGGCACTTGGGACTGAAGCTTTCTTT. V is TRBV7-4 and J is TRBJ1-1, with 8 bases matching TRBD1. The length of the CDR3 is 18 residues. Per germline, CDR1 SGHVT and CDR2 SQSDAQ.

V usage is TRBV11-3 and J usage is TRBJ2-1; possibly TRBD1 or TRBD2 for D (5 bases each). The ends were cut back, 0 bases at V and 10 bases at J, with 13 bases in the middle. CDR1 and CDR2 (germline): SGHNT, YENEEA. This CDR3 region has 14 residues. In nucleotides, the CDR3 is TGTGCCAGCAGCTTAGAGGGGGTGGGAGAAGAGCAGTTCTTC. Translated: CASSLEGVGEEQFF.

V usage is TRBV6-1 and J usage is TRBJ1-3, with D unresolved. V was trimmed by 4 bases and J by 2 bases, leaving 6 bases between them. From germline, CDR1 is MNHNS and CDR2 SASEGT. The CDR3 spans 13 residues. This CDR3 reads CASSGQAGNTIYF. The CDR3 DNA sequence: TGTGCCAGCAGTGGTCAGGCTGGAAACACCATATATTTT.

CDR3 protein: CASSSNSPLHF. DNA of the CDR3: TGTGCCAGCAGCTCTAATTCACCCCTCCACTTT. The J gene is TRBJ1-6, the V gene TRBV2; D is unresolved. V dropped 6 bases and J dropped 6 bases, with 3 bases sitting between them. This CDR3 comprises 11 residues. The germline V gene encodes CDR1 SNHLY and CDR2 FYNNEI.

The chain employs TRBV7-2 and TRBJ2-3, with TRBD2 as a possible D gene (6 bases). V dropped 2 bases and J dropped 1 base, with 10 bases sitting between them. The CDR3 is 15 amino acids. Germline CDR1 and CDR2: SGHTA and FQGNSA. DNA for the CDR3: TGTGCCAGCAGCTTAATCGGCGGGGGCACAGATACGCAGTATTTT. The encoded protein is CASSLIGGGTDTQYF.

The chain's CDR3 is CASSPGGDQPQHF. In nucleotides, the CDR3 is TGCGCCAGCAGCCCGGGGGGGGATCAGCCCCAGCATTTT. J is TRBJ1-5 and V is TRBV5-1; TRBD1 is a possible D gene (5 bases). The CDR3 length is 13 residues. Between the trimmed V and J ends, which lost 4 bases and 5 bases, there was a span of 10 bases. Germline V gene sequence: CDR1 SGHRS, CDR2 YFSETQ.

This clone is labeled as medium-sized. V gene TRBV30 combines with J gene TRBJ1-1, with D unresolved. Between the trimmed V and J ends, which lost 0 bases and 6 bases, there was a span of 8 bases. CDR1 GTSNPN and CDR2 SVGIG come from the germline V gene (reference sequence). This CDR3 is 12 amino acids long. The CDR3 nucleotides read TGTGCCTGGAGTGTGATGAAACCTGAAGCTTTCTTT. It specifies CAWSVMKPEAFF.

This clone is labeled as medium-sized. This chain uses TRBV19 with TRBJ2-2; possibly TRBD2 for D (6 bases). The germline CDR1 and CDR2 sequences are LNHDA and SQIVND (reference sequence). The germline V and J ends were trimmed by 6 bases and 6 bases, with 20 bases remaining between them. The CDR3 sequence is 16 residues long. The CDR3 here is CASRTRRASEAGELFF. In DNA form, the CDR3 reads TGTGCCAGTAGGACTAGGAGGGCTAGCGAAGCCGGGGAGCTGTTTTTT.

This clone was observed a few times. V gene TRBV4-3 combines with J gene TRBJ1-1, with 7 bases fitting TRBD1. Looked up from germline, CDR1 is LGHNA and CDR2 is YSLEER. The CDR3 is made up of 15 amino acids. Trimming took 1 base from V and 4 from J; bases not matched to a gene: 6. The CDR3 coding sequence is TGCGCCAGCAGCCAAGTTAGGACAGGTGCCACTGAAGCTTTCTTT. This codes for CASSQVRTGATEAFF.

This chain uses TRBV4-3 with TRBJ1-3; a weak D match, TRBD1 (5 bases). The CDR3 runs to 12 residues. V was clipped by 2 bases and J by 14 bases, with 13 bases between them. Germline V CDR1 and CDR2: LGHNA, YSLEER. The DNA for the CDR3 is TGCGCCAGCAGCCAAATCCAGGGAGCCTTATATTTT. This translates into CASSQIQGALYF.

DNA of the CDR3: TGTGCCAGCAGTTCCAGAAGAAATCAGCCCCAGCATTTT. It encodes CASSSRRNQPQHF. The J gene is TRBJ1-5, the V gene TRBV27; D gene unclear. The CDR3 loop spans 13 amino acids. Germline V CDR1 and CDR2: MNHEY, SMNVEV (reference sequence). The V and J ends lost 4 bases and 4 bases respectively, with 8 bases between them.

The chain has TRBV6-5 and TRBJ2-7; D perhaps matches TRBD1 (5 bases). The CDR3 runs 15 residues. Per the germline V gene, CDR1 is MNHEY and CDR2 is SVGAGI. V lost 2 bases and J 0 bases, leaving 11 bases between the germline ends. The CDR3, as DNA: TGTGCCAGCAGTTACCAGGGTACCCGCTCCTACGAGCAGTACTTC. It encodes CASSYQGTRSYEQYF.

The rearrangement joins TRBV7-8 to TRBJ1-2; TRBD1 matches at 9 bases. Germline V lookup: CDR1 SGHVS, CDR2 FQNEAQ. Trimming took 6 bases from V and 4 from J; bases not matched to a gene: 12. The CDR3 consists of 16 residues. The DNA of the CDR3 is TGTGCCAGCAGTGAAGGGGCCGGACAGGGGTCCTATGGCTACACCTTC. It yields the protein CASSEGAGQGSYGYTF.

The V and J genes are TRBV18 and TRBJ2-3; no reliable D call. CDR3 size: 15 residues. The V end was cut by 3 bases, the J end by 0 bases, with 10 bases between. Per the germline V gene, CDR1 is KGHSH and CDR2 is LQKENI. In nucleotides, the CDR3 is TGTGCCAGCTCACCGGACCCTGCTAGCACAGATACGCAGTATTTT. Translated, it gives CASSPDPASTDTQYF.

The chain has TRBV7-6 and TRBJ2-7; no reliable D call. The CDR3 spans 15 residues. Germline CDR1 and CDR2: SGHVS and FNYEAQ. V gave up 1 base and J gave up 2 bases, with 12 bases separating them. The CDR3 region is CASSLGSGWAYEQYF. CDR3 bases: TGTGCCAGCAGCTTAGGTAGTGGTTGGGCCTACGAGCAGTACTTC.

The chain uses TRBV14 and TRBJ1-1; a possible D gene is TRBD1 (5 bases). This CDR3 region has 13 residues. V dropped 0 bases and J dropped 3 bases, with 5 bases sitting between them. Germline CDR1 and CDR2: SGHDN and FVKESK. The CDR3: CASSQDRDTEAFF. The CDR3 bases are TGTGCCAGCAGCCAAGACAGGGACACTGAAGCTTTCTTT.

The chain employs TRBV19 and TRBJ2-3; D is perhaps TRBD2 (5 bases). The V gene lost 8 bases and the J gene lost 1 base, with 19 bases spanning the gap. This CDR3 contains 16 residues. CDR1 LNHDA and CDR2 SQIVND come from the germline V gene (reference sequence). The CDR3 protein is CASATGYALGTDTQYF. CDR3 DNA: TGTGCCAGTGCCACGGGGTACGCTCTTGGCACAGATACGCAGTATTTT.

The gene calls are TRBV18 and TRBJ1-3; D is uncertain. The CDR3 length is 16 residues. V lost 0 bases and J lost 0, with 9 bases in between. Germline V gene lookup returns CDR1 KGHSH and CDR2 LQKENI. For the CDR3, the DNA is TGTGCCAGCTCACCACCGCTAGGCGACTCTGGAAACACCATATATTTT. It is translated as CASSPPLGDSGNTIYF.

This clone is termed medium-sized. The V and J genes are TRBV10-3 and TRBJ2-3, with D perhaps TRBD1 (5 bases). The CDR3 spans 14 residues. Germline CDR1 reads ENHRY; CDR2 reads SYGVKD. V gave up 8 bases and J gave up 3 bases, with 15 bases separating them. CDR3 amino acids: CAIAPGMLTDTQYF. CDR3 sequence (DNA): TGTGCCATCGCGCCAGGGATGTTGACAGATACGCAGTATTTT.

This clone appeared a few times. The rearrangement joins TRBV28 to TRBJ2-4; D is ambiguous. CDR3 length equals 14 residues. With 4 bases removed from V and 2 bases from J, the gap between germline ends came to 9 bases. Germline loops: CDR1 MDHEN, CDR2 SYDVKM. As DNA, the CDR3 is TGTGCCAGCAGTTCGGTGGAGACCAAAAACATTCAGTACTTC. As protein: CASSSVETKNIQYF. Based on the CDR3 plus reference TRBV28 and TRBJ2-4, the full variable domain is DVKVTQSSRYLVKRTGEKVFLECVQDMDHENMFWYRQDPGLGLRLIYFSYDVKMKEKGDIPEGYSVSREKKERFSLILESASTNQTSMYLCASSSVETKNIQYFGAGTRLSVL.

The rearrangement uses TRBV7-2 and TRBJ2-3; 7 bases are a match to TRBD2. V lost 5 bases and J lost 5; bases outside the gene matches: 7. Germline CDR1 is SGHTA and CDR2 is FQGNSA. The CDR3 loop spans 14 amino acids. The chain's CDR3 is CASSPFGGRDTQYF. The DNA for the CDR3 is TGTGCCAGCAGCCCGTTCGGGGGGAGAGATACGCAGTATTTT.

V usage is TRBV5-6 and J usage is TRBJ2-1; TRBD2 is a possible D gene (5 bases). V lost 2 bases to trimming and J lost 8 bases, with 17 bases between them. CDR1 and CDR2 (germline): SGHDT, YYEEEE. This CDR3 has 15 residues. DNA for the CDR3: TGTGCCAGCAGCTTTCTAGGACCGGGGTCGGATGAGCAGTTCTTC. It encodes CASSFLGPGSDEQFF. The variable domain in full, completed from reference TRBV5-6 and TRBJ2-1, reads DAGVTQSPTHLIKTRGQQVTLRCSPKSGHDTVSWYQQALGQGPQFIFQYYEEEERQRGNFPDRFSGHQFPNYSSELNVNALLLGDSALYLCASSFLGPGSDEQFFGPGTRLTVL.

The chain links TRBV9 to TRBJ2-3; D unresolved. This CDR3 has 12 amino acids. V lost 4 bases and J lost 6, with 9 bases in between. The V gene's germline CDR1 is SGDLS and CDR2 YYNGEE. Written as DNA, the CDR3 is TGTGCCAGCAGCCCGCGGTTGGATACGCAGTATTTT. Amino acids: CASSPRLDTQYF.

CDR3 DNA sequence: TGCAGCGTTGAGAGGGACGCCTTGAATGAGCAGTTCTTC. It specifies CSVERDALNEQFF. The V gene is TRBV29-1, the J gene TRBJ2-1; D may be TRBD1 or TRBD2 (5 bases each). The CDR3 is made up of 13 amino acids. The germline V gene encodes CDR1 SQVTM and CDR2 ANQGSEA. V shed 3 bases and J shed 7 bases, with 13 bases lying between them.

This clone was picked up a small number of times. This CDR3 is CATYGRMNTEAFF. CDR3 coding DNA: TGTGCCACCTACGGACGGATGAACACTGAAGCTTTCTTT. V is TRBV5-4 and J is TRBJ1-1; no firm D call. Trimming took off 9 bases at V and 0 bases at J, with 12 bases between the two ends. The CDR3 is 13 amino acids. Germline V lookup: CDR1 SGHNT, CDR2 YYREEE (reference sequence).

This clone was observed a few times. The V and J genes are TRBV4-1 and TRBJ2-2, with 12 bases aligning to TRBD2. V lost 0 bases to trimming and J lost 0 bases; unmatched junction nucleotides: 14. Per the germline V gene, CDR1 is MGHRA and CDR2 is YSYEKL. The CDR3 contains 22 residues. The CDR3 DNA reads TGCGCCAGCAGCCAAGATTTTCTTAGTGGACTAGCGGGGCCCTCGAACACCGGGGAGCTGTTTTTT. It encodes CASSQDFLSGLAGPSNTGELFF.

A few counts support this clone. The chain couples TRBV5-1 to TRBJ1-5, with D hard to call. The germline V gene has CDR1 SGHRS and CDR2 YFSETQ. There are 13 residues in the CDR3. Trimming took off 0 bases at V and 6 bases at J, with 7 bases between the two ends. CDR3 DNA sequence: TGCGCCAGCAGCTTGGCCGGCGGTCAGCCCCAGCATTTT. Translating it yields CASSLAGGQPQHF.

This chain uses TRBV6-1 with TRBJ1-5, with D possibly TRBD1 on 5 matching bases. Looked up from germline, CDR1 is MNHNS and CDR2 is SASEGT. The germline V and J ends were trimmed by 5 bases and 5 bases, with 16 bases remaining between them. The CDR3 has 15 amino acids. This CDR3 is CASSRQWDADQPQHF. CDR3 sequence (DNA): TGTGCCAGCAGTAGACAGTGGGATGCGGATCAGCCCCAGCATTTT.

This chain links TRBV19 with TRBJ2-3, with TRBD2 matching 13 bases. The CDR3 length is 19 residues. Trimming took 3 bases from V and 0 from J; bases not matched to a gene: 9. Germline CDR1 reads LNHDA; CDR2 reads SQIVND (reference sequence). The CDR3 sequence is CASSIRRTSGGVSTDTQYF. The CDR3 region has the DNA TGTGCCAGTAGTATTCGCCGAACTAGCGGGGGGGTGAGCACAGATACGCAGTATTTT.

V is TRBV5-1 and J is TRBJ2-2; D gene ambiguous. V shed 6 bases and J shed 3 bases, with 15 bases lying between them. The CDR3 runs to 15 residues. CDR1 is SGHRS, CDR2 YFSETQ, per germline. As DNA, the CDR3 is TGCGCCAGCACGGGCGACACATCTTACACCGGGGAGCTGTTTTTT. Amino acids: CASTGDTSYTGELFF. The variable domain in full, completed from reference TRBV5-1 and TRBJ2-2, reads KAGVTQTPRYLIKTRGQQVTLSCSPISGHRSVSWYQQTPGQGLQFLFEYFSETQRNKGNFPGRFSGRQFSNSRSEMNVSTLELGDSALYLCASTGDTSYTGELFFGEGSRLTVL.